This T cell receptor beta chain was sequenced during a study of T cells after yellow fever vaccination. There are a few counts of this clonotype. TCRdb re-called the 5' RACE reads with MiXCR, one entry per CDR3 protein. Here the sample spans a few hundred thousand distinct CDR3 sequences, around 10% being singletons. The CDR3 is 15 amino acids. The V segment lost 6 bases and the J segment 4 bases; nucleotides outside the gene matches: 8. CDR1 is SNHLY, CDR2 FYNNEI, per germline. The TCR comes from a man aged 18 to 30 who received the YFV17D yellow fever vaccine. The rearrangement links TRBV2 to TRBJ2-5; 10 bases are a match to TRBD1. The sample in question was CD4+ T cells sorted from PBMCs, obtained 5 days after the yellow fever booster vaccination. CDR3 sequence (DNA): TGTGCCAGCAGGGTTCGACAGGGGGCGCGAGAGACCCAGTACTTC. Translating gives CASRVRQGARETQYF. The whole variable domain, filled in from reference TRBV2 and TRBJ2-5, reads EPEVTQTPSHQVTQMGQEVILRCVPISNHLYFYWYRQILGQKVEFLVSFYNNEISEKSEIFDDQFSVERPDGSNFTLKIRSTKLEDSAMYFCASRVRQGARETQYFGPGTRLLVL.